Sequencing of this T cell receptor (beta chain) was carried out in a study of circulating CD8 cells and anti-PD-1 response in melanoma. TCR libraries were prepared from approximately 15 ng of total RNA with the QIAseq Immune Repertoire TCR panel. TCRdb re-derived calls from the reads in MiXCR, one entry per CDR3 protein. The table lists around 250 distinct CDR3 sequences, over 11% of them singletons. From live CD3+CD8+TCRalphabeta+ cells, four PD-1 and/or TIGIT subsets were sorted. Concerning this clonotype itself: The junction shows a germline mismatch at one end, possibly a read error.

From germline, CDR1 is MNHEY and CDR2 SMNVEV (reference sequence). The CDR3 covers 13 residues. The V call is TRBV27, the J call TRBJ2-7; a possible D gene is TRBD2 (5 bases). Sequenced here: CD8+ T cells from PBMCs, sampled at baseline or after one month of anti-PD-1 therapy (not recorded which). This sequence originates from a human donor with melanoma. The CDR3 DNA reads TGTGCCGGCAGTTTAGAAGAGGGCTACGAGCAGTACTTC. Encoded protein: CAGSLEEGYEQYF.